The sequence of this T cell receptor delta chain was determined in a study of γδ T cells in repeated Plasmodium falciparum infection. Study-level findings and limits: Vdelta2-negative gammadelta repertoires appeared less diverse and less shared in Malian than Australian children.

The V end was cut by 3 bases, the J end by 0 bases, with 35 bases between. This CDR3 region has 23 residues. Germline V gene data show CDR1 as TSWWSYY and CDR2 as QGS. At least ten counts were recorded for this clone. The antigen remains unidentified. The amino acid sequence in TCRdb belongs to a much larger clone and departs from this DNA's translation at residue 6, likely a sequencing read error; the sequence shown is translated from the DNA. TCRdb called clones from the multiplex PCR reads again using CATT. In the table there are 90,000 to 95,000 delta-chain clones, over 0.75% of which are singletons. Flow sorting of PBMC yielded separate Vgamma9/Vdelta2+ and Vdelta2-negative gammadelta T cell populations for bulk repertoire analysis.

The source material was gamma-delta T cells from blood. The clonotype was recovered from a pool of human donors (malaria-infected and uninfected, not separated). J is TRDJ1 and V is TRDV1, with D possibly TRDD2 on 6 matching bases. The CDR3 loop reads CALGDLIPVVPPGVLPYTDKLIF. The CDR3 DNA is TGTGCTCTTGGGGATCTCATCCCTGTAGTGCCACCGGGGGTCCTACCGTACACCGATAAACTCATCTTT.